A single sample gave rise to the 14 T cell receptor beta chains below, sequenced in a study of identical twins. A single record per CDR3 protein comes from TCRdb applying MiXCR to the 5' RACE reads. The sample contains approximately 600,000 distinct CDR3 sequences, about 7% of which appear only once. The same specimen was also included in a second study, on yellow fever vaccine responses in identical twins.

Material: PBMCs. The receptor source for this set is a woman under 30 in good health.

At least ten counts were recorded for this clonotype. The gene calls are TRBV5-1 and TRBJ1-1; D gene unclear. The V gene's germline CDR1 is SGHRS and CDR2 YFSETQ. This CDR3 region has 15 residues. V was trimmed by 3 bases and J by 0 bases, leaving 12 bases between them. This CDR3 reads CASSSTRSMNTEAFF. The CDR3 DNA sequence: TGCGCCAGCAGCTCCACAAGGTCGATGAACACTGAAGCTTTCTTT.

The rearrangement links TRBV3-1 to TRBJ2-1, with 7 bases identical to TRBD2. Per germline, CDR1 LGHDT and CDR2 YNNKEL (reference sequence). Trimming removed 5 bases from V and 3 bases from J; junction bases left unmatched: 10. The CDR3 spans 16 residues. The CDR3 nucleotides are TGTGCCAGCAGCGGGGGGGAACACACAGACTACAATGAGCAGTTCTTC. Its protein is CASSGGEHTDYNEQFF.

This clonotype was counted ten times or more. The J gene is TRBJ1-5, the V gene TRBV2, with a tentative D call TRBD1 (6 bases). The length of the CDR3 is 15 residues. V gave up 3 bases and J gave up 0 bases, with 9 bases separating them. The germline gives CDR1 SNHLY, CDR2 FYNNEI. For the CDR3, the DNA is TGTGCCAGCAGTGAGTGGACAGTTAGCAATCAGCCCCAGCATTTT. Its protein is CASSEWTVSNQPQHF.

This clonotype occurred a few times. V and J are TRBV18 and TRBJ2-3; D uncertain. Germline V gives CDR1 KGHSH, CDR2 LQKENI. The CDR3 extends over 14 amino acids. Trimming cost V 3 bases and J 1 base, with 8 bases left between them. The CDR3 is CASSPPARTDTQYF. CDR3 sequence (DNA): TGTGCCAGCTCACCCCCAGCCCGCACAGATACGCAGTATTTT.

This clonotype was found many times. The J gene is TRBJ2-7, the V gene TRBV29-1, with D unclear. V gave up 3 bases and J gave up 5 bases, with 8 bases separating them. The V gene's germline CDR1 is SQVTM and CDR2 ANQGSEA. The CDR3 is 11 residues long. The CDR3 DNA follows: TGCAGCGTTGATTTGAAAAACGAGCAGTACTTC. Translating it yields CSVDLKNEQYF.

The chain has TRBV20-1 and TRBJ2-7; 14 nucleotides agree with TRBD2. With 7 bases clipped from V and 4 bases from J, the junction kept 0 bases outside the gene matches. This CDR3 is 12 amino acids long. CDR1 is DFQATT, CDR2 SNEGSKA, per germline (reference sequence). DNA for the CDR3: TGCAGTGGGACTAGCGGGAGGTACGAGCAGTACTTC. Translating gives CSGTSGRYEQYF.

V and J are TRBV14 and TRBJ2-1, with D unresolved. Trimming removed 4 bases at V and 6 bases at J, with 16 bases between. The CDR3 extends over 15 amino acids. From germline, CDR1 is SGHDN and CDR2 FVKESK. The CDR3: CASSPGQSAPNEQFF. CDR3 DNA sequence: TGTGCCAGCAGCCCTGGGCAGTCGGCCCCCAATGAGCAGTTCTTC.

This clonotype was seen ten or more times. CDR3 in DNA: TGTGCCACCAGTGACCCGCGTCGAGGGGATACGCAGTATTTT. Its translation is CATSDPRRGDTQYF. The chain is built from TRBV24-1 and TRBJ2-3; tentative D call: TRBD2 (5 bases). Germline CDR1 KGHDR, CDR2 SFDVKD. Between the trimmed V and J ends, which lost 4 bases and 6 bases, there was a span of 13 bases. The CDR3 is made up of 14 amino acids.

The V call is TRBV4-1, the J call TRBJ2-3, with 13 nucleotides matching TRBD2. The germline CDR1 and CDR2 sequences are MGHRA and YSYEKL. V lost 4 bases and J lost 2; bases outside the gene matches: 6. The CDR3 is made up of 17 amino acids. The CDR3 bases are TGCGCCAGCAGCCCAGCCGGGACTAGCGGGATCACAGATACGCAGTATTTT. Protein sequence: CASSPAGTSGITDTQYF.

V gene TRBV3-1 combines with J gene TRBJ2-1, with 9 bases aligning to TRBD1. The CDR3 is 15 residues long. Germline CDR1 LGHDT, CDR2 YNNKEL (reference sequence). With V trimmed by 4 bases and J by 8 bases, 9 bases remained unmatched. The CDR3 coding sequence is TGTGCCAGCAGCCCAGGGACAGGGAATCGATATGAGCAGTTCTTC. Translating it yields CASSPGTGNRYEQFF.

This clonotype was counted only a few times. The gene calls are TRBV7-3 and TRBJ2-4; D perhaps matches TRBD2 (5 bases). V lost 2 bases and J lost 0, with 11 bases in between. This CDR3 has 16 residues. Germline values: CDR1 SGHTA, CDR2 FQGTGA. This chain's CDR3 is CASSLDGGLAKNIQYF. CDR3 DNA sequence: TGTGCCAGCAGCTTAGATGGAGGATTAGCCAAAAACATTCAGTACTTC.

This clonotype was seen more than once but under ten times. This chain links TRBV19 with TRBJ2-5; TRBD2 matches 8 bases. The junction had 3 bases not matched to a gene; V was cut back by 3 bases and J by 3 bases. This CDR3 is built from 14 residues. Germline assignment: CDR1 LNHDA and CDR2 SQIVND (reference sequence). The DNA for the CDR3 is TGTGCCAGTAGTATGATCGGGGGGGAAGAGACCCAGTACTTC. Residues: CASSMIGGEETQYF.

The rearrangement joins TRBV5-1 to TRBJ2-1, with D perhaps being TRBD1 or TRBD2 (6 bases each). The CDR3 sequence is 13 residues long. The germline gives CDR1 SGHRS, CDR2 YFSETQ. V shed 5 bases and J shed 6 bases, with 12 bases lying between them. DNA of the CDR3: TGCGCCAGCAGTACCAGGGGAGGCAATGAGCAGTTCTTC. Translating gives CASSTRGGNEQFF.

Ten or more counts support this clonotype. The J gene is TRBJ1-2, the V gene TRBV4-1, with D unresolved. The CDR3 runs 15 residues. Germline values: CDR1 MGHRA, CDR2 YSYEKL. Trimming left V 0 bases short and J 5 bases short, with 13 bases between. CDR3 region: CASSQDSEGWYGYTF. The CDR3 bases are TGCGCCAGCAGCCAAGATTCGGAGGGTTGGTATGGCTACACCTTC.